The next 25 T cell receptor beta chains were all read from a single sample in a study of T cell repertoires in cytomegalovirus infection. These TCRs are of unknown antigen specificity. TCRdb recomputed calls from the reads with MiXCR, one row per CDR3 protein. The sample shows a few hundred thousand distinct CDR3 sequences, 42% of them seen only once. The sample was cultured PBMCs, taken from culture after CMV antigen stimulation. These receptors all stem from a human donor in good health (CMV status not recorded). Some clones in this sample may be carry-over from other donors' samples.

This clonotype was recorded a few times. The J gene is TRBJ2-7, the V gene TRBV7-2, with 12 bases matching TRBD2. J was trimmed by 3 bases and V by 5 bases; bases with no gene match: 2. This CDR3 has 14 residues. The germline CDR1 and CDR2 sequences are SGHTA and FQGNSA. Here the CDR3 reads CASSRTSGDYEQYF. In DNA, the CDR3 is TGTGCCAGCAGCCGGACTAGCGGGGACTACGAGCAGTACTTC.

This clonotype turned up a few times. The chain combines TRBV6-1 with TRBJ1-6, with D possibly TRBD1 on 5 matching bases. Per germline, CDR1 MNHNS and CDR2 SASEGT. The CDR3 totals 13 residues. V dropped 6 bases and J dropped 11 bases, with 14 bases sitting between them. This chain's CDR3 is CASRGGVVAPLHF. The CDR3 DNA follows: TGTGCCAGCAGGGGGGGGGTGGTGGCACCCCTCCACTTT.

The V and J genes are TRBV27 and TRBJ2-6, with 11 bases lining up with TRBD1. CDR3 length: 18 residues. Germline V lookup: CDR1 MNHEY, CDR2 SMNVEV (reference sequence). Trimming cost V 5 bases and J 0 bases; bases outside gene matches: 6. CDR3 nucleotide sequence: TGTGCCAGCAGTCGCCGGGACAGGGGGACCTCTGGGGCCAACGTCCTGACTTTC. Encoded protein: CASSRRDRGTSGANVLTF.

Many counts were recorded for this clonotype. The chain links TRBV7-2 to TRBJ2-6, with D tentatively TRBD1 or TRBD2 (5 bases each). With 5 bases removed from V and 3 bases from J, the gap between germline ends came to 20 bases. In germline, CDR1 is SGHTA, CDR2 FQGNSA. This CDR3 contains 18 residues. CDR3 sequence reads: CASSERGVTPFGANVLTF. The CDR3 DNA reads TGTGCCAGCAGCGAACGAGGGGTCACCCCTTTTGGGGCCAACGTCCTGACTTTC.

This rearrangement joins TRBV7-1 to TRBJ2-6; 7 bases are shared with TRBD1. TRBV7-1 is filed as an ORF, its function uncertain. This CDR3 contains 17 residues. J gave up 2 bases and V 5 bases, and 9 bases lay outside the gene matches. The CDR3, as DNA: TGTGCCAGCAGCCACGGGACAGCATTTACTGGGGCCAACGTCCTGACTTTC. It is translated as CASSHGTAFTGANVLTF.

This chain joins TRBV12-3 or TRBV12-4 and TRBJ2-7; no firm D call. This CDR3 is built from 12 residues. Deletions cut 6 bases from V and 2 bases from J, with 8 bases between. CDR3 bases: TGTGCCAGCAGCTGGCTAGCCTACGAGCAGTACTTC. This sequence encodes CASSWLAYEQYF.

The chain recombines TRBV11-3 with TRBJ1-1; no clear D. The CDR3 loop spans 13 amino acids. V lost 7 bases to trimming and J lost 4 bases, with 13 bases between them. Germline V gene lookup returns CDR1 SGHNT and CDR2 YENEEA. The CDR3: CASNGGVGTEAFF. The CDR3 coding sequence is TGTGCCAGCAACGGCGGGGTAGGCACTGAAGCTTTCTTT.

The CDR3 region is CASSLERGATDTQYF. The CDR3 coding sequence is TGCGCCAGCAGCTTGGAACGGGGGGCCACAGATACGCAGTATTTT. The chain is built from TRBV5-1 and TRBJ2-3; D is perhaps TRBD2 (7 bases). From germline, CDR1 is SGHRS and CDR2 YFSETQ. The CDR3 has 15 amino acids. Trimming removed 0 bases at V and 2 bases at J, with 10 bases between.

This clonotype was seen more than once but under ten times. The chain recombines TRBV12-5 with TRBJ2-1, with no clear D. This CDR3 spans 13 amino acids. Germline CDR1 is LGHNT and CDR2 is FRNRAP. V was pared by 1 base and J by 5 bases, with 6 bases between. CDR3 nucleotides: TGTGCTAGTGGTTTGGGCCCAAACAATGAGCAGTTCTTC. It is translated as CASGLGPNNEQFF.

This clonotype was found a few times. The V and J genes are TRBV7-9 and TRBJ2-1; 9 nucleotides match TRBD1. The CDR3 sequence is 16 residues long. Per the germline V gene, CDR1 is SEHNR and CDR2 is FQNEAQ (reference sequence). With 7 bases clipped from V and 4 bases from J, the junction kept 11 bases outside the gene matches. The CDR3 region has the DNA TGTGCCAGCACCACCATCCCAGGACAGGGGTACAATGAGCAGTTCTTC. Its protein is CASTTIPGQGYNEQFF.

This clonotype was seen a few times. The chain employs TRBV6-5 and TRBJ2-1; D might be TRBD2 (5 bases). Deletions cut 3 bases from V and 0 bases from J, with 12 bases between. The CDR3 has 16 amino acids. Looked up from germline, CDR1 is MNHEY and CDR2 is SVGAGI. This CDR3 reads CASSYSGSSSYNEQFF. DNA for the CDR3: TGTGCCAGCAGTTATTCGGGGAGCAGCTCCTACAATGAGCAGTTCTTC.

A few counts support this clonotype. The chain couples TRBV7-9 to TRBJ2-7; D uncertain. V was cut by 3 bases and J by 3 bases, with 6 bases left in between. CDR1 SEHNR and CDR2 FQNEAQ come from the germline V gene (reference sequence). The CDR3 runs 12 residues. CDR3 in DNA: TGTGCCAGCAGCTTGGATGTCTACGAGCAGTACTTC. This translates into CASSLDVYEQYF.

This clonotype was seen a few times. CDR3 DNA: TGTGCCAGCACCAGAATGGGACAGTCTCGCTATGGCTACACCTTC. Translated, it gives CASTRMGQSRYGYTF. The rearrangement joins TRBV11-2 to TRBJ1-2; 7 bases are shared with TRBD1. This CDR3 has 15 residues. Per germline, CDR1 SGHAT and CDR2 FQNNGV. V lost 7 bases and J lost 4; bases outside the gene matches: 12.

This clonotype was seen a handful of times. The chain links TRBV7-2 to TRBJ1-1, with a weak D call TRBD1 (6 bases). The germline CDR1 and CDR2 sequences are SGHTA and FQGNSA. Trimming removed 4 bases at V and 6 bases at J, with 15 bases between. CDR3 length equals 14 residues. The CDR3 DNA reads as TGTGCCAGCAGCTGGCGGGGGGGGCGCGCTGAAGCTTTCTTT. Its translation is CASSWRGGRAEAFF.

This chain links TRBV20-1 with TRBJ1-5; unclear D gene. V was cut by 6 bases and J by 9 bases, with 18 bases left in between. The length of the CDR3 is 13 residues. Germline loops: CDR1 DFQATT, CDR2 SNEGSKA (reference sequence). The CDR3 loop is CSANDRGARPQHF. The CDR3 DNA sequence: TGCAGTGCAAATGACCGCGGAGCCCGGCCCCAGCATTTT.

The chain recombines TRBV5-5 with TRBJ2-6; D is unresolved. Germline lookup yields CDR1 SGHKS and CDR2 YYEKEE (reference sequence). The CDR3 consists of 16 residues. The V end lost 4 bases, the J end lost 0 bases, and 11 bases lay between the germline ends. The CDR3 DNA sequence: TGTGCCAGCAGCGCCACGCAGGTCTCTGGGGCCAACGTCCTGACTTTC. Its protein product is CASSATQVSGANVLTF.

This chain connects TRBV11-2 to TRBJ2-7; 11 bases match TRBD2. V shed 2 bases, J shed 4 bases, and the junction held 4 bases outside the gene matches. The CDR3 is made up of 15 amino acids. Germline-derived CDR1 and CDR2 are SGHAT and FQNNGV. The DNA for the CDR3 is TGTGCCAGCAGCTTAAGAGCTAGCGGGAGGTACGAGCAGTACTTC. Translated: CASSLRASGRYEQYF.

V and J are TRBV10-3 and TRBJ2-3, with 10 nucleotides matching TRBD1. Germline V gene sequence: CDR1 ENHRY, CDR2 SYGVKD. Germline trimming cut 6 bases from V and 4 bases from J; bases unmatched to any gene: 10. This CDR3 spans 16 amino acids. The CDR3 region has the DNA TGTGCCATCAGATCTGCCGGGACAGGGGTGCCAGATACGCAGTATTTT. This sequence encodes CAIRSAGTGVPDTQYF.

The CDR3 coding sequence is TGTGCCAGCAGCTTAGCGGGGGCTCCCTCCTACGAGCAGTACTTC. It encodes CASSLAGAPSYEQYF. J is TRBJ2-7 and V is TRBV7-4; a weak D match, TRBD1 (6 bases). Germline V lookup: CDR1 SGHVT, CDR2 SQSDAQ. The germline V and J ends were trimmed by 0 bases and 0 bases, with 9 bases remaining between them. The CDR3 loop spans 15 amino acids.

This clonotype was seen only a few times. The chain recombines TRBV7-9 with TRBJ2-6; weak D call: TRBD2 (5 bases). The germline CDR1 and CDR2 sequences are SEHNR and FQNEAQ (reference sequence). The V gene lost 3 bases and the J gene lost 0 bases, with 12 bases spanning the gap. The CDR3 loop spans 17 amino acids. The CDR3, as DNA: TGTGCCAGCAGCTTTGTGGGAGCCCTCTCTGGGGCCAACGTCCTGACTTTC. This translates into CASSFVGALSGANVLTF.

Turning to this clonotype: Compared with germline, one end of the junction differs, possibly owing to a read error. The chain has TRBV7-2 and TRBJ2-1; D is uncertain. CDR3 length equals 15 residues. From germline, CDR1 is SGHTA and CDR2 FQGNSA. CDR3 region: CASTLGVSSYNEQFF. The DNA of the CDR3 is TGTGCCAGCACCTTAGGTGTGAGCTCCTACAATGAGCAGTTCTTC.

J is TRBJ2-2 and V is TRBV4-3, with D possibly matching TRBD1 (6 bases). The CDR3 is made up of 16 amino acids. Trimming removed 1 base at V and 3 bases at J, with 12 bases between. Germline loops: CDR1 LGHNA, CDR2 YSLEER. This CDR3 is CASSQVGAEDTGELFF. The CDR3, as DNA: TGCGCCAGCAGCCAAGTGGGGGCTGAGGACACCGGGGAGCTGTTTTTT.

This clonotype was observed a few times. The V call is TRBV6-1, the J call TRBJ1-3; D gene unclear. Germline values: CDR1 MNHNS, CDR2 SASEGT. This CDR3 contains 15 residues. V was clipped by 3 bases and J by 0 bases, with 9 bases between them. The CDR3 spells CASSDGWSSGNTIYF. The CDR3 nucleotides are TGTGCCAGCAGTGATGGGTGGAGCTCTGGAAACACCATATATTTT.

The CDR3 DNA reads TGTGCCAGCAGCTTAGCCAGAGCAACTAATGAAAAACTGTTTTTT. Protein product: CASSLARATNEKLFF. This rearrangement joins TRBV7-2 to TRBJ1-4; D uncertain. The CDR3 contains 15 residues. Germline V gene lookup returns CDR1 SGHTA and CDR2 FQGNSA. The ends were cut back, 0 bases at V and 0 bases at J, with 5 bases in the middle. The full variable domain, its missing parts supplied by reference TRBV7-2 and TRBJ1-4, is GAGVSQSPSNKVTEKGKDVELRCDPISGHTALYWYRQSLGQGLEFLIYFQGNSAPDKSGLPSDRFSAERTGGSVSTLTIQRTQQEDSAVYLCASSLARATNEKLFFGSGTQLSVL.

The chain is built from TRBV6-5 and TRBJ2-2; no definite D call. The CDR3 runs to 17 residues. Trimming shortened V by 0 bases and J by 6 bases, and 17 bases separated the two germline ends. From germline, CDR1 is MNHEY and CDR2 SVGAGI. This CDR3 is CASSYSPDLSIAGELFF. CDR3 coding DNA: TGTGCCAGCAGTTACTCTCCGGATCTGTCTATAGCCGGGGAGCTGTTTTTT.